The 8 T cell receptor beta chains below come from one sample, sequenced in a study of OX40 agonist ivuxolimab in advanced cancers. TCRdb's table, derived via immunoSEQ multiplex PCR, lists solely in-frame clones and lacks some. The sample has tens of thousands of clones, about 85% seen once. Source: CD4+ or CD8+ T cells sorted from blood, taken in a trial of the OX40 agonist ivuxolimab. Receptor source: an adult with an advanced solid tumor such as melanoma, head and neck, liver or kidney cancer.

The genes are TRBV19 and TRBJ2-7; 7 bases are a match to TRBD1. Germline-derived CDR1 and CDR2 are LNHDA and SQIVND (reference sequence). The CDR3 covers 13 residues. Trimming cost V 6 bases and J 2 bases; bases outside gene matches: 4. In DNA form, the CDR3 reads TGTGCCAGTAGGGACAGGACGACCTACGAGCAGTACTTC. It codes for CASRDRTTYEQYF.

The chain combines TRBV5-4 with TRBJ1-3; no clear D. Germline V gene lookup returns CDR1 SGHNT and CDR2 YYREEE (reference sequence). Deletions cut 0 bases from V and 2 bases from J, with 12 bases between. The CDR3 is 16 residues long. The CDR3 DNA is TGTGCCAGCAGCTTGGATCCAACAGCGGCTGGAAACACCATATATTTT. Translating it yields CASSLDPTAAGNTIYF.

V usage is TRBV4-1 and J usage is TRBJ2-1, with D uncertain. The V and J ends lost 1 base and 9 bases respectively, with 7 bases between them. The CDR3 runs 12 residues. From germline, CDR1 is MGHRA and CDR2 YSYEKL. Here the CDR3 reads CASSQGPFEQFF. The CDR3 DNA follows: TGCGCCAGCAGCCAAGGCCCGTTTGAGCAGTTCTTC.

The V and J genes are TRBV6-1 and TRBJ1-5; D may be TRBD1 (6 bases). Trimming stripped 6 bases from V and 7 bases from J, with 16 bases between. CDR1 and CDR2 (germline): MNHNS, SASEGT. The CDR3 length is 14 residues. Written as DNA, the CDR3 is TGTGCCAGCAGGTCCGACAGGCCAGGGCAGCCCCAGCATTTT. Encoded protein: CASRSDRPGQPQHF.

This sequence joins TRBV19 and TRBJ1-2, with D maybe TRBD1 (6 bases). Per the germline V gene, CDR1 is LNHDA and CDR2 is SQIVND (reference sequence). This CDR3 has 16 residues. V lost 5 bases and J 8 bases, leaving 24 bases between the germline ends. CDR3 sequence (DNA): TGTGCCAGTAGTTTCGGAACCACAGGGTCCCGGCGCGGCTACACCTTC. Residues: CASSFGTTGSRRGYTF.

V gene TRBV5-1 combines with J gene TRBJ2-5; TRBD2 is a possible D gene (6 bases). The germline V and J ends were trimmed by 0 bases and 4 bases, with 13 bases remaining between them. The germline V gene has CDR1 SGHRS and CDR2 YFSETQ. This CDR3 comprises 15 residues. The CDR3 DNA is TGCGCCAGCAGCTTGGCCTGGCAGGAGGGAGAGACCCAGTACTTC. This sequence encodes CASSLAWQEGETQYF.

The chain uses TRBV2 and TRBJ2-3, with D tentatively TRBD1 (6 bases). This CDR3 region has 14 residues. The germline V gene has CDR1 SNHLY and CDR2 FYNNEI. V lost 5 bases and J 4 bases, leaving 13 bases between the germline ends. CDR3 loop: CASSITGLADTQYF. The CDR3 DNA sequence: TGTGCCAGCAGTATAACAGGGCTCGCAGATACGCAGTATTTT.

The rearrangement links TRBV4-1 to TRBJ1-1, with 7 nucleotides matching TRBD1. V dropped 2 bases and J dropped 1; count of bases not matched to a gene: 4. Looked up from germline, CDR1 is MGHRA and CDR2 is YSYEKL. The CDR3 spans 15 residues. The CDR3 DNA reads TGCGCCAGCAGCCAATACAGGGGAAGGAACACTGAAGCTTTCTTT. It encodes CASSQYRGRNTEAFF.